The next 2 T cell receptor beta chains were all read from a single sample in a study of naive and memory T cell subsets. Two oligonucleotides, mixed equimolar, formed the beta constant-region primer covering TRBC1 and TRBC2. Ligated cDNA was amplified by four rounds of PCR with nested alpha and beta constant-region primers and SP2. TCRdb re-called the UMI-ligation and nested PCR reads through MiXCR, storing one row per CDR3 protein. The table records approximately 16,000 distinct CDR3 sequences, 8.7% of them present only once. The material sequenced was central memory CD8+ T cells from blood. The receptors come from a human donor in good health.

This clonotype was seen more than once but under ten times. This sequence joins TRBV6-1 and TRBJ1-6, with TRBD1 as a possible D gene (6 bases). The CDR3 spans 16 residues. Trimming left V 2 bases short and J 8 bases short, with 16 bases between. CDR1 MNHNS and CDR2 SASEGT come from the germline V gene. Here the CDR3 reads CASSESVGRGDSPLHF. The CDR3 DNA sequence: TGTGCCAGCAGTGAATCGGTCGGCAGGGGAGATTCACCCCTCCACTTT.

The chain carries TRBV2 and TRBJ1-2; TRBD1 is a possible D gene (6 bases). CDR3 length equals 15 residues. The germline V and J ends were trimmed by 6 bases and 4 bases, with 18 bases remaining between them. The V gene's germline CDR1 is SNHLY and CDR2 FYNNEI. CDR3 DNA sequence: TGTGCCAGCAGCAAGGACAGAAAGGGTAGCTATGGCTACACCTTC. Translation: CASSKDRKGSYGYTF.